These T cell receptor beta chains were read from a single sample in a study of cytomegalovirus exposure and HLA in healthy donors. Libraries were prepared by immunoSEQ multiplex PCR; TCRdb keeps only in-frame clonotypes and omits some of them. The sample lists around 150,000 clones; less than 80% were seen once. The specimen sequenced was PBMCs. The receptors come from a man aged 35 to 55 in good health and CMV-seropositive. Each CDR3 is given with its conserved first and last residue. D genes are given only for firm matches.

j_call d_call v_call cdr3_aa
TRBJ2-1 TRBD2 TRBV27 CASSSSRTSGSNEQFF
TRBJ1-1 TRBD1 TRBV5-4 CASSLRTGGTEAFF
TRBJ2-7 TRBD2 TRBV18 CASSPLDVGLAAEQYF
TRBJ2-4 TRBD1 TRBV7-9 CASSFGRQGETKNIQYF
TRBJ2-1 TRBD2 TRBV5-1 CASSLVSSGVGNEQFF
TRBJ2-5 TRBD2 TRBV19 CASSGTREETQYF
TRBJ1-2 TRBD1 TRBV5-1 CASRPTTGTGIHGYTF
TRBJ2-7 . TRBV2 CASSSLRDTDAYEQYF
TRBJ1-6 TRBD1 TRBV6-5 CASSGQGNDNSPLHF
TRBJ2-5 TRBD1 TRBV6-1 CASPGQGETQYF
TRBJ2-7 . TRBV18 CASSPMANREVAYEQYF
TRBJ2-2 TRBD1 TRBV6-1 CASSEQTGGTGELFF
TRBJ1-3 TRBD1 TRBV11-3 CASSRTGTGGNTIYF
TRBJ1-6 TRBD1 TRBV7-9 CASSGDRAQNSPLHF
TRBJ2-7 TRBD1 TRBV27 CASSSPGQGSYEQYF